A selection of T cell receptor beta chains follows, all from one sample in a study of blood T cells in healthy people across ages. TCRdb processed the 5' RACE reads anew with MiXCR; each CDR3 protein has one entry. The sample yields 700,000 to 1,000,000 distinct CDR3 sequences, roughly 44% seen once. The sample taken for sequencing was blood. These receptors were taken from a man in his 60s in good health. The CDR3 runs from the conserved cysteine through the conserved F or W. The D gene is left open where the match is weak. Clone size, where shown, is once, few, many, or a class for clones that have expanded.

size	D	J	V	length	CDR3	DNA
NA	NA	TRBJ1-1	TRBV6-2/TRBV6-3	11	CASTGVSKAFF	TGTGCCAGCACCGGGGTCAGTAAAGCTTTCTTT
NA	NA	TRBJ2-1	TRBV4-1	19	CASSQGPRVAANSYNEQFF	TGCGCCAGCAGCCAAGGACCTCGGGTTGCAGCAAACTCCTACAATGAGCAGTTCTTC
many	NA	TRBJ1-2	TRBV5-6	13	CASSLRGNYGYTF	TGTGCCAGCAGCTTACGGGGGAACTATGGCTACACCTTC
few	TRBD1	TRBJ1-1	TRBV12-3/TRBV12-4	15	CASSFSTGRHTEAFF	TGTGCCAGCAGTTTTTCGACAGGGAGGCACACTGAAGCTTTCTTT
few	NA	TRBJ1-5	TRBV10-3	13	CAISESGTDPQHF	TGTGCCATCAGTGAGTCGGGGACGGATCCCCAGCATTTT
NA	NA	TRBJ2-3	TRBV29-1	14	CSVELIQVPDTQYF	TGCAGCGTTGAATTGATCCAGGTCCCAGATACGCAGTATTTT
NA	NA	TRBJ2-7	TRBV9	15	CASSGGATSSYEQYF	TGTGCCAGCAGCGGAGGGGCAACATCCTCCTACGAGCAGTACTTC
NA	TRBD2	TRBJ2-4	TRBV28	15	CASSFTTGLADIQYF	TGTGCCAGCAGTTTCACTACGGGACTAGCCGACATTCAGTACTTC
few	TRBD1	TRBJ2-4	TRBV5-6	14	CASSPGDRGNIQYF	TGTGCCAGCAGCCCGGGGGACAGGGGTAACATTCAGTACTTC
NA	NA	TRBJ1-2	TRBV20-1	14	CSARVPVSNYGYTF	TGCAGTGCTAGGGTGCCTGTTTCTAACTATGGCTACACCTTC
few	TRBD1	TRBJ2-7	TRBV25-1	15	CASSEVYRGHYEQYF	TGTGCCAGCAGTGAAGTTTACAGGGGGCACTACGAGCAGTACTTC
NA	TRBD2	TRBJ2-1	TRBV12-3/TRBV12-4	11	CASMRGNEQFF	TGTGCTTCAATGCGGGGGAATGAGCAGTTCTTC
NA	NA	TRBJ2-1	TRBV6-5	15	CASTQGGLSYNEQFF	TGTGCCAGCACCCAGGGGGGGCTATCCTACAATGAGCAGTTCTTC
once	NA	TRBJ2-3	TRBV5-6	19	CASSLVIKLAVGDADTQYF	TGTGCCAGCAGCTTGGTGATTAAGTTGGCGGTAGGGGACGCAGATACGCAGTATTTT
few	NA	TRBJ1-2	TRBV6-6	14	CASSYSMAPGGYTF	TGTGCCAGCAGTTACTCGATGGCGCCTGGTGGCTACACCTTC
NA	NA	TRBJ2-6	TRBV7-9	16	CARDRFIPTGANVLTF	TGTGCCAGAGACAGATTCATCCCAACTGGGGCCAACGTCCTGACTTTC
NA	TRBD2	TRBJ2-3	TRBV15	18	CATSREESDSGGTDTQYF	TGTGCCACCAGCAGAGAAGAAAGCGATAGCGGGGGAACAGATACGCAGTATTTT
NA	TRBD2	TRBJ2-1	TRBV4-3	16	CASSQEHSGDYNEQFF	TGCGCCAGCAGCCAAGAACATAGCGGGGACTACAATGAGCAGTTCTTC
few	NA	TRBJ1-2	TRBV6-1	15	CASSEALQGNYGYTF	TGTGCCAGCAGTGAAGCGCTTCAGGGTAACTATGGCTACACCTTC
NA	NA	TRBJ2-3	TRBV11-3	15	CASSSDSHHTDTQYF	TGTGCCAGCAGTTCCGACAGCCACCACACAGATACGCAGTATTTT
NA	TRBD1	TRBJ2-6	TRBV12-5	19	CASGLGQGAPNSGANVLTF	TGTGCTAGTGGTTTGGGACAGGGGGCGCCGAACTCTGGGGCCAACGTCCTGACTTTC
NA	NA	TRBJ2-7	TRBV3-1	14	CASSHSPGVYEQYF	TGTGCCAGCAGCCACTCCCCCGGGGTCTACGAGCAGTACTTC
NA	NA	TRBJ2-1	TRBV2	14	CASSDASSYNEQFF	TGTGCCAGCAGTGATGCGAGCTCCTACAATGAGCAGTTCTTC
few	NA	TRBJ2-7	TRBV7-9	14	CASSRGTATYEQYF	TGTGCCAGCAGCCGGGGGACCGCAACCTACGAGCAGTACTTC
few	TRBD2	TRBJ2-1	TRBV3-1	13	CASSQLAGNEQFF	TGTGCCAGCAGCCAGCTAGCGGGCAATGAGCAGTTCTTC
NA	NA	TRBJ2-3	TRBV25-1	14	CASRPRSYTDTQYF	TGTGCCAGCAGACCTAGATCTTACACAGATACGCAGTATTTT
few	NA	TRBJ2-5	TRBV12-3/TRBV12-4	14	CASSPPTVPGAQYF	TGTGCCAGCAGTCCACCGACGGTGCCAGGGGCCCAGTACTTC